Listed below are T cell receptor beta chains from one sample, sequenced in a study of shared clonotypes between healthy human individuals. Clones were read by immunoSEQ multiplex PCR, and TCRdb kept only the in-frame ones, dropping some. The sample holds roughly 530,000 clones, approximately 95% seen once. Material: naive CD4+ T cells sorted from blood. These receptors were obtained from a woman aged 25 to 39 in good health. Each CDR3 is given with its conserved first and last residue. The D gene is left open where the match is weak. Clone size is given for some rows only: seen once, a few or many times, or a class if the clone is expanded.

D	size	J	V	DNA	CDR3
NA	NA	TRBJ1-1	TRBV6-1	TGTGCCAGCAGGGAAGACGGCATCACTGAAGCTTTCTTT	CASREDGITEAFF
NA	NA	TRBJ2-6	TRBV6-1	TGTGCCAGCAGTGATCCTGGGGCCAACGTCCTGACTTTC	CASSDPGANVLTF
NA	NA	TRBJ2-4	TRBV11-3	TGTGCCAGCAGCTTAGCGGGGCCGGTTTCAAGACAACGAAACATTCAGTACTTC	CASSLAGPVSRQRNIQYF
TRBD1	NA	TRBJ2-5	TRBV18	TGTGCCAGCTCTCCAGACAGGGGAAAGACCCAGTACTTC	CASSPDRGKTQYF
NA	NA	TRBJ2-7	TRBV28	TGTGCCAGCAGCAACGGCGGCCCCCGGGCCTACGAGCAGTACTTC	CASSNGGPRAYEQYF
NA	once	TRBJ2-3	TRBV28	TGTGCCAGCAGAGAGGGTGGACTGCCGGGGAGAGAGCAGTATTTT	CASREGGLPGREQYF
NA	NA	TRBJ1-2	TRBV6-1	TGTGCCAGCAGTGTTCAGGGGTTCGTCGGCTACACCTTC	CASSVQGFVGYTF
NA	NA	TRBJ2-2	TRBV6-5	TGTGCCAGCAGTTACCAGACACGCGCGAACACCGGGGAGCTGTTTTTT	CASSYQTRANTGELFF
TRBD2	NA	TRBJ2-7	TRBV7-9	TGTGCCAGCAGCTTAGTCTCACTAGCGGGAGGCTACGAGCAGTACTTC	CASSLVSLAGGYEQYF
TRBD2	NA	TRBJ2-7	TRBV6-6	TGTGCCAGCAGTTCACCGACTAGCCCCCCGGACGAGCAGTACTTC	CASSSPTSPPDEQYF
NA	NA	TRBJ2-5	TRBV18	TGTGCCAGCTCACCCCCCAGGTCATTAACGCAAGAGACCCAGTACTTC	CASSPPRSLTQETQYF
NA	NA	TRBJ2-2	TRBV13	TGTGCCAGCAGCCTTGAGCGGAACACCGGGGAGCTGTTTTTT	CASSLERNTGELFF
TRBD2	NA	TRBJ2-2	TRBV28	TGTGCACTAGCGGGAGAAAGCGGTACCGGGGAGCTGTTTTTT	CALAGESGTGELFF
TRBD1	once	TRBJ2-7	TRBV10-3	TGTGCCATCAGTCGCAGGGAAGGGGGCGAACAGTACTTC	CAISRREGGEQYF
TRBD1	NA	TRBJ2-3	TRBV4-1	TGCGCCAGCAGCCAAGAGGGACAGGGGGCACATACGCAGTATTTT	CASSQEGQGAHTQYF
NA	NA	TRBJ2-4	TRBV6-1	TGTGCCAGCAGTGCACCTGGCGGGATTATTGACATTCAGTACTTC	CASSAPGGIIDIQYF
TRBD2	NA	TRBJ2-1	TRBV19	TGTGCCAGTAGTACGGGGGGGTTCGGACTAGCGGAGTATGAGCAGTTCTTC	CASSTGGFGLAEYEQFF
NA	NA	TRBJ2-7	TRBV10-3	TGTGCCATCGGCCTTTCGGCGGGTACGACCGAGCAGTACTTC	CAIGLSAGTTEQYF
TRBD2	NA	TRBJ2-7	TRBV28	TGTGCCAGCAGTCCGAAGCGGACTAGCGGCTCCTACGAGCAGTACTTC	CASSPKRTSGSYEQYF
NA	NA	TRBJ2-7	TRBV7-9	TGTGCCAGCAGCTCTTACTACGAGCAGTACTTC	CASSSYYEQYF
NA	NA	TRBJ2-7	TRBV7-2	TGTGCCAGCAGCTTAGCTCAGGGTGGCCACGAGCAGTACTTC	CASSLAQGGHEQYF
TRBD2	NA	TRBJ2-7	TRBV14	TGTGCCAGCAGCCAAGATTATCAGGTAGCGGGAGGGCCGTCCTACGAGCAGTACTTC	CASSQDYQVAGGPSYEQYF
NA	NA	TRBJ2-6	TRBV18	TGTGCCAGCTCACCCTCGTACGCGGGGATCACTGGGGCCAACGTCCTGACTTTC	CASSPSYAGITGANVLTF
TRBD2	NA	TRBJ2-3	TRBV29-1	TGCAGCGTTGAGAGGACTAGCGGGAGTAGCACAGATACGCAGTATTTT	CSVERTSGSSTDTQYF
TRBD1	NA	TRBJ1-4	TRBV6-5	TGTGCCAGCAGTCTACAGGGGGCAACTAATGAAAAACTGTTTTTT	CASSLQGATNEKLFF
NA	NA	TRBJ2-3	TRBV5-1	TGCGCCAGCAGCTTGGATGGTTCCACAGATACGCAGTATTTT	CASSLDGSTDTQYF
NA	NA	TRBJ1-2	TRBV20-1	TGCAGTGCTAGCTCAAGCCGAGGCTACACCTTC	CSASSSRGYTF